The T cell receptor (beta chain) described here comes from a study of PD-L1 blockade in urothelial cancer. Across the study: Blood was tested 3 weeks (second dose) and 6 weeks into treatment.

Between the trimmed V and J ends, which lost 3 bases and 5 bases, there was a span of 13 bases. Germline V gene sequence: CDR1 MNHNS, CDR2 SASEGT. CDR3 length: 14 amino acids. In each PCR, synthetic TCR analog templates were spiked in. This table comes from immunoSEQ multiplex PCR, and its TCRdb copy is limited to in-frame clones, with some not included. The sample gives about 57,000 clones, 80% to 90% of which show up once; more than 5.5% is in the top ten. Time point specified: pretreatment peripheral blood. Urothelial carcinoma affected the patients, and it was locally advanced or metastatic. The sequenced sample was PBMCs, obtained around atezolizumab (anti-PD-L1) treatment. The origin of this receptor is an older man with urothelial cancer. The chain recombines TRBV6-1 with TRBJ1-1; D unresolved. CDR3 nucleotide sequence: TGTGCCAGCAGTGAGGAGGCGACGATTACTGAAGCTTTCTTT. Amino acid sequence: CASSEEATITEAFF.